This T cell receptor (beta chain) was sequenced during a study of blood T cell repertoires in COVID-19. Here immunoSEQ multiplex PCR was the method, and the copy in TCRdb shows in-frame clones only, minus some. Of about 200,000 clones in the sample, about nine tenths are singletons; the top ten hold approximately 6%. The J segment lost 6 bases and the V segment lost 3 bases, leaving 10 bases of the junction unmatched. This CDR3 is built from 16 residues. Germline-derived CDR1 and CDR2 are SGHVS and FNYEAQ. This TCR was recovered from an elderly man with acute or convalescent COVID-19. The source material was peripheral blood. The chain couples TRBV7-6 to TRBJ2-3, with 9 positions matching TRBD2. The CDR3 here is CASSFAAGLAGDTQYF. The DNA for the CDR3 is TGTGCCAGCAGCTTCGCCGCCGGGCTAGCGGGGGATACGCAGTATTTT.